This T cell receptor (beta chain) is drawn from a study of blood T cell repertoires in COVID-19. Across the study: T cells, B-cell-depleted T cells, or PBMCs provided the cDNA or gDNA that served as material.

As handled by the study authors: By means of reference gene primer amplification, nucleated cell counts were estimated. Using immunoSEQ multiplex PCR, the repertoire was profiled, and TCRdb retains in-frame clones only, with some absent. V and J calls and clone size are those listed in that table; D and trimming were worked out from the DNA. The data contain tens of thousands of clones, around nine tenths of them singletons. The receptor's source is a man aged 40-55 years with acute or convalescent COVID-19. Sequences were obtained from peripheral blood.

The CDR3 region has the DNA TGCGCCAGCAGCACAACATTTACAGGGATCACTGAAGCTTTCTTT. Protein: CASSTTFTGITEAFF. The chain carries TRBV5-1 and TRBJ1-1, with D maybe TRBD1 (6 bases). The germline gives CDR1 SGHRS, CDR2 YFSETQ. CDR3 length: 15 amino acids. V gave up 4 bases and J gave up 4 bases, with 17 bases separating them.